This entry lists 5 T cell receptor beta chains sequenced from one sample in a study of blood T cells in healthy people across ages. A J-beta primer mix and a sample-barcoded 5' primer were used in a second PCR of about 7 to 12 cycles. TCRdb re-called the 5' RACE reads with MiXCR, one entry per CDR3 protein. The sample has over a million distinct CDR3 sequences; approximately 59% are singletons. The sample consisted of blood. Source of these receptors: a man younger than 35 in good health.

This clonotype has a single count. The chain recombines TRBV4-3 with TRBJ2-1; 7 nucleotides line up with TRBD1. V was clipped by 4 bases and J by 4 bases; unmatched bases: 19. The CDR3 is 19 amino acids. The germline V gene has CDR1 LGHNA and CDR2 YSLEER. The CDR3 loop is CASSLYVVSSQGNYNEQFF. DNA of the CDR3: TGCGCCAGCAGCCTGTACGTCGTCTCGTCACAGGGGAATTACAATGAGCAGTTCTTC.

The V gene is TRBV28, the J gene TRBJ1-2; no clear D. The CDR3 contains 15 residues. Between the trimmed V and J ends, which lost 7 bases and 4 bases, there was a span of 19 bases. From germline, CDR1 is MDHEN and CDR2 SYDVKM. Here the CDR3 DNA reads TGTGCCAGCAATGATCGGGCACTCCTCCTCTATGGCTACACCTTC. Translation: CASNDRALLLYGYTF.

V usage is TRBV4-1 and J usage is TRBJ2-7, with 9 bases lining up with TRBD2. J lost 1 base, V lost 4 bases, and 5 bases had no gene match. The V gene's germline CDR1 is MGHRA and CDR2 YSYEKL. The CDR3 runs to 15 residues. CDR3 amino acids: CASSRLTSGSYEQYF. CDR3 nucleotide sequence: TGCGCCAGCAGCCGACTGACTAGCGGTTCCTACGAGCAGTACTTC.

This clonotype was counted a single time. The chain is built from TRBV7-2 and TRBJ2-7; no clear D. Germline V lookup: CDR1 SGHTA, CDR2 FQGNSA. The V end was cut by 6 bases, the J end by 4 bases, with 19 bases between. This CDR3 contains 15 residues. CDR3 in amino acids: CASSKDAGRAYEQYF. CDR3 in DNA: TGTGCCAGCAGTAAGGACGCCGGAAGGGCTTACGAGCAGTACTTC.

For this clonotype: Relative to the germline gene, one junction end is altered; a read error may explain this. The CDR3 DNA follows: TGTGCCGGGAGTAAGGGCGGCGAGCAGTACTTC. Its translation: CAGSKGGEQYF. This chain links TRBV30 with TRBJ2-7; possible D gene TRBD2, 5 bases. Per germline, CDR1 GTSNPN and CDR2 SVGIG (reference sequence). The CDR3 is made up of 11 amino acids. Full variable domain (outside the CDR3, taken from reference TRBV30 and TRBJ2-7): SQTIHQWPATLVQPVGSPLSLECTVEGTSNPNLYWYRQAAGRGLQLLFYSVGIGQISSEVPQNLSASRPQDRQFILSSKKLLLSDSGFYLCAGSKGGEQYFGPGTRLTVT.